The 27 T cell receptor beta chains below come from one sample, sequenced in a study of early T cells in non-severe SARS-CoV-2 infection. Each CDR3 protein is one row after TCRdb ran MiXCR on the 5' RACE reads. The profile shows tens of thousands of distinct CDR3 sequences, around 18% of them singletons. The source material was whole blood, sampled at baseline. Receptors were obtained from an adult who was a healthcare worker with PCR-confirmed SARS-CoV-2 infection or an uninfected control (not recorded which).

In this sample, this clonotype turned up many times. This chain connects TRBV6-6 to TRBJ1-6; no clear D gene. The CDR3 is 11 residues long. Trimming took 6 bases from V and 6 from J, leaving 3 bases between them. Germline V gives CDR1 MNHNY, CDR2 SVGAGI (reference sequence). This CDR3 reads CASRTNSPLHF. The CDR3 region has the DNA TGTGCCAGCAGGACTAATTCACCCCTCCACTTT.

CDR3 sequence: CSARRGGQHNSPLHF. As DNA, the CDR3 is TGCAGTGCTAGGAGGGGGGGACAGCATAATTCACCCCTCCACTTT. The chain links TRBV20-1 to TRBJ1-6; 7 nucleotides match TRBD1. This CDR3 spans 15 amino acids. Germline values: CDR1 DFQATT, CDR2 SNEGSKA (reference sequence). Germline trimming cut 3 bases from V and 5 bases from J; bases unmatched to any gene: 7.

The gene calls are TRBV6-1 and TRBJ2-2; a weak D match, TRBD2 (7 bases). CDR1 and CDR2 from the germline V gene are MNHNS and SASEGT. Trimming pared 6 bases from V and 1 base from J, leaving 15 bases between. The CDR3 has 16 amino acids. CDR3 in amino acids: CASRLTGGGNTGELFF. DNA of the CDR3: TGTGCCAGCAGACTCACGGGGGGCGGGAACACCGGGGAGCTGTTTTTT.

This chain joins TRBV2 and TRBJ2-3, with D possibly TRBD1 on 6 matching bases. The DNA end is more similar to TRBJ1-5, so the J call may be wrong. The CDR3 has 14 amino acids. The V gene's germline CDR1 is SNHLY and CDR2 FYNNEI. CDR3 loop: CASSVGGLADTQHF. CDR3 coding DNA: TGTGCCAGCAGTGTGGGGGGGCTCGCAGATACGCAGCATTTT.

The chain joins TRBV12-3 or TRBV12-4 to TRBJ1-5, with 10 bases matching TRBD1. The V gene end was trimmed by 3 bases and the J gene end by 4 bases; junction bases not matched to a gene: 3. The CDR3 is 15 residues long. The CDR3 region has the DNA TGTGCCAGCAGTTTCGGGACAGGGGAAAATCAGCCCCAGCATTTT. It yields the protein CASSFGTGENQPQHF.

This chain links TRBV3-1 with TRBJ2-5; no reliable D call. Germline V gene data show CDR1 as LGHDT and CDR2 as YNNKEL (reference sequence). The CDR3 is 15 residues long. V shed 4 bases and J shed 2 bases, with 14 bases lying between them. The CDR3 DNA reads TGTGCCAGCAGCCGAGGCCGGGCCAGTCAAGAGACCCAGTACTTC. It codes for CASSRGRASQETQYF.

This clonotype showed up just a few times. The CDR3: CASRSGAKNIQYF. DNA of the CDR3: TGCGCCAGCAGGAGCGGAGCCAAAAACATTCAGTACTTC. The genes are TRBV10-2 and TRBJ2-4; a possible D gene is TRBD2 (5 bases). The CDR3 sequence is 13 residues long. In germline, CDR1 is WSHSY, CDR2 SAAADI. Deletions cut 6 bases from V and 0 bases from J, with 6 bases between.

The J gene is TRBJ2-5, the V gene TRBV5-1; D is perhaps TRBD2 (6 bases). Trimming shortened V by 3 bases and J by 5 bases, and 8 bases separated the two germline ends. CDR3 length: 12 residues. Germline lookup yields CDR1 SGHRS and CDR2 YFSETQ. The CDR3 nucleotides are TGCGCCAGCAGCTCCAGCGGGGAGACCCAGTACTTC. Its translation is CASSSSGETQYF.

This clonotype was seen repeatedly, ten times or more. V usage is TRBV28 and J usage is TRBJ2-3, with 10 bases matching TRBD1. Germline values: CDR1 MDHEN, CDR2 SYDVKM. Trimming cost V 6 bases and J 1 base; bases outside gene matches: 10. This CDR3 contains 17 residues. The CDR3 is CASSAPSGTGGTDTQYF. The CDR3 DNA follows: TGTGCCAGCAGCGCTCCTTCTGGGACAGGGGGCACAGATACGCAGTATTTT.

This clonotype was observed many times. The rearrangement joins TRBV7-9 to TRBJ2-1; 8 bases fit TRBD2. V lost 6 bases to trimming and J lost 6 bases; unmatched junction nucleotides: 7. CDR3 length: 14 residues. Germline CDR1 reads SEHNR; CDR2 reads FQNEAQ (reference sequence). As DNA, the CDR3 is TGTGCCAGCAGGGTCCCTAGCGGGTCCAATGAGCAGTTCTTC. Protein product: CASRVPSGSNEQFF.

A few counts support this clonotype. The J gene is TRBJ2-1, the V gene TRBV9; 14 positions agree with TRBD2. CDR3 size: 15 residues. Unmatched junction bases numbered 5, after V lost 4 bases and J lost 8 bases. The germline V gene encodes CDR1 SGDLS and CDR2 YYNGEE. CDR3 DNA sequence: TGTGCCAGCAGCACCGGGACTAGCGGGAGCTATGAGCAGTTCTTC. Its protein is CASSTGTSGSYEQFF.

This chain connects TRBV6-5 to TRBJ1-1; TRBD1 is a possible D gene (5 bases). The CDR3 consists of 13 residues. CDR1 and CDR2 from the germline V gene are MNHEY and SVGAGI. Trimming cost V 6 bases and J 4 bases, with 12 bases left between them. The CDR3 DNA sequence: TGTGCCAGCAGACCCCTGGGGCTCACTGAAGCTTTCTTT. Translating gives CASRPLGLTEAFF.

This clonotype was seen ten or more times. This chain joins TRBV28 and TRBJ1-2; no definite D call. Between the trimmed V and J ends, which lost 3 bases and 2 bases, there was a span of 19 bases. Per the germline V gene, CDR1 is MDHEN and CDR2 is SYDVKM. The CDR3 has 17 residues. The CDR3 DNA follows: TGTGCCAGCAGTTTGTTAACCGGGTCCCACACCAACTATGGCTACACCTTC. Protein: CASSLLTGSHTNYGYTF.

The chain employs TRBV5-1 and TRBJ2-7, with TRBD2 identical over 9 bases. The CDR3 spans 18 residues. J gave up 0 bases and V 4 bases, and 14 bases lay outside the gene matches. Germline assignment: CDR1 SGHRS and CDR2 YFSETQ. CDR3 region: CASSPRGSGGRSSYEQYF. CDR3 nucleotide sequence: TGCGCCAGCAGCCCTCGGGGTAGCGGGGGTAGGAGCTCCTACGAGCAGTACTTC.

This clonotype was observed once. The chain recombines TRBV5-4 with TRBJ1-2, with D maybe TRBD1 (6 bases). Germline V gene sequence: CDR1 SGHNT, CDR2 YYREEE (reference sequence). The CDR3 is made up of 14 amino acids. The V end was cut by 5 bases, the J end by 4 bases, with 15 bases between. CDR3 amino acids: CASRPDSQFYGYTF. For the CDR3, the DNA is TGTGCCAGCAGACCGGACAGTCAATTCTATGGCTACACCTTC. The variable domain in full, completed from reference TRBV5-4 and TRBJ1-2, reads ETGVTQSPTHLIKTRGQQVTLRCSSQSGHNTVSWYQQALGQGPQFIFQYYREEENGRGNFPPRFSGLQFPNYSSELNVNALELDDSALYLCASRPDSQFYGYTFGSGTRLTVV.

This clonotype was picked up a small number of times. The V gene is TRBV4-2, the J gene TRBJ2-7; D ambiguous. The CDR3 contains 15 residues. Germline V lookup: CDR1 LGHNA, CDR2 YNFKEQ. V was cut by 1 base and J by 0 bases, with 10 bases left in between. In DNA form, the CDR3 reads TGTGCCAGCAGCCAAGGACACGATAGCTCCTACGAGCAGTACTTC. Amino acid sequence: CASSQGHDSSYEQYF.

CDR3: CASRLVALAESYEQYF. The CDR3 DNA is TGTGCCAGCAGACTGGTCGCGCTAGCGGAATCCTACGAGCAGTACTTC. The chain employs TRBV5-5 and TRBJ2-7, with 7 nucleotides matching TRBD2. This CDR3 is built from 16 residues. Germline assignment: CDR1 SGHKS and CDR2 YYEKEE (reference sequence). V shed 5 bases, J shed 1 base, and the junction held 12 bases outside the gene matches.

This clonotype was observed once. The chain links TRBV6-2 or TRBV6-3 to TRBJ2-7; 8 bases are a match to TRBD2. This CDR3 has 15 amino acids. Trimming cost V 6 bases and J 1 base; bases outside gene matches: 8. In germline, CDR1 is MNHEY, CDR2 SVGEGT. This CDR3 reads CASSASGSLSYEQYF. The CDR3 bases are TGTGCCAGCAGCGCGAGCGGGAGCCTTTCCTACGAGCAGTACTTC.

The chain employs TRBV6-5 and TRBJ2-6; D gene uncertain. Germline CDR1 and CDR2: MNHEY and SVGAGI. Trimming pared 5 bases from V and 0 bases from J, leaving 8 bases between. This CDR3 spans 15 amino acids. The CDR3: CASSQSGSGANVLTF. CDR3 in DNA: TGTGCCAGCAGTCAATCAGGCTCTGGGGCCAACGTCCTGACTTTC.

The gene calls are TRBV3-1 and TRBJ1-3; D ambiguous. The CDR3 loop spans 14 amino acids. Germline V gives CDR1 LGHDT, CDR2 YNNKEL (reference sequence). V lost 1 base and J 0 bases, leaving 4 bases between the germline ends. CDR3 bases: TGTGCCAGCAGCCAAGGACTCTCTGGAAACACCATATATTTT. Its protein product is CASSQGLSGNTIYF.

This clonotype has ten or more counts. Written as DNA, the CDR3 is TGCAGCGCCAACGCGAACACCGGGGAGCTGTTTTTT. The encoded protein is CSANANTGELFF. V gene TRBV29-1 combines with J gene TRBJ2-2; D gene unclear. CDR1 is SQVTM and CDR2 is ANQGSEA in the germline V gene. The V gene lost 7 bases and the J gene lost 0 bases, with 6 bases spanning the gap. The CDR3 consists of 12 residues.

This chain joins TRBV18 and TRBJ2-2; tentatively, D is TRBD1 (5 bases). V was clipped by 4 bases and J by 4 bases, with 13 bases between them. The CDR3 is 15 amino acids. Per the germline V gene, CDR1 is KGHSH and CDR2 is LQKENI. The DNA of the CDR3 is TGTGCCAGCTCACTGGCTCAGGGCGGCACCGGGGAGCTGTTTTTT. Translated, it gives CASSLAQGGTGELFF. Together with reference TRBV18 and TRBJ2-2, the CDR3 gives the full variable domain: NAGVMQNPRHLVRRRGQEARLRCSPMKGHSHVYWYRQLPEEGLKFMVYLQKENIIDESGMPKERFSAEFPKEGPSILRIQQVVRGDSAAYFCASSLAQGGTGELFFGEGSRLTVL.

This clonotype was counted a few times. The chain carries TRBV4-2 and TRBJ2-7; 8 nucleotides align to TRBD2. V trimming: 1 base; J trimming: 1 base; junction bases outside the gene matches: 6. The CDR3 runs 16 residues. Germline assignment: CDR1 LGHNA and CDR2 YNFKEQ. The CDR3 bases are TGTGCCAGCAGCCAAGTACTCGGGGGGGAGTCCTACGAGCAGTACTTC. Translation: CASSQVLGGESYEQYF.

V gene TRBV4-3 combines with J gene TRBJ2-2; 7 nucleotides align to TRBD2. This CDR3 is 16 amino acids long. V lost 0 bases to trimming and J lost 6 bases; unmatched junction nucleotides: 7. The germline V gene encodes CDR1 LGHNA and CDR2 YSLEER. CDR3 DNA sequence: TGCGCCAGCAGCCAAGATCGGGGGAGGGCCCCCGGGGAGCTGTTTTTT. This translates into CASSQDRGRAPGELFF.

This clonotype has more than one count but fewer than ten. V usage is TRBV6-2 or TRBV6-3 and J usage is TRBJ2-1, with D perhaps TRBD2 (5 bases). Looked up from germline, CDR1 is MNHEY and CDR2 is SVGEGT. CDR3 length: 15 residues. The V and J ends lost 2 bases and 2 bases respectively, with 10 bases between them. The CDR3 sequence is CASSYPLGTYNEQFF. The CDR3, as DNA: TGTGCCAGCAGTTACCCCCTCGGGACCTACAATGAGCAGTTCTTC.

This clonotype is deemed medium-sized. V gene TRBV27 combines with J gene TRBJ2-1; the D call may be TRBD1 or TRBD2 (5 bases each). Per the germline V gene, CDR1 is MNHEY and CDR2 is SMNVEV (reference sequence). The CDR3 is made up of 15 amino acids. The germline V and J ends were trimmed by 6 bases and 1 base, with 13 bases remaining between them. The CDR3 reads CASSREMGSYNEQFF. The CDR3 DNA reads TGTGCCAGCAGCAGGGAGATGGGATCCTACAATGAGCAGTTCTTC.

The chain uses TRBV4-3 and TRBJ2-7; no clear D gene. The CDR3 is made up of 14 amino acids. The germline V gene encodes CDR1 LGHNA and CDR2 YSLEER. Trimming removed 0 bases at V and 3 bases at J, with 9 bases between. CDR3 amino acids: CASSQDRNFYEQYF. DNA for the CDR3: TGCGCCAGCAGCCAAGATAGAAACTTCTACGAGCAGTACTTC.